This section outlines one T cell receptor beta chain sequence together with its context. Antigen specificity is unknown. These data come from a study of response to subunit inactivated influenza vaccine. General observations from the study: It was the authors' suggestion that each seasonal influenza vaccination recruits few new T cells.

TCRdb re-called the RT-PCR reads through MiXCR, storing one row per CDR3 protein. The repertoire holds hundreds of thousands of distinct CDR3 sequences, with less than 10% as singletons. The CDR3 spans 16 residues. Per germline, CDR1 SNHLY and CDR2 FYNNEI. Trimming took off 8 bases at V and 1 base at J, with 17 bases between the two ends. The sequencing here drew on PBMCs from blood, taken less than 30 months after vaccination. This clonotype was sampled from a man between 50 and 75 years old who received an inactivated influenza vaccine. V gene TRBV2 combines with J gene TRBJ2-2, with D possibly TRBD1 on 6 matching bases. CDR3 region: CASEGVQGVNTGELFF. For the CDR3, the DNA is TGTGCCAGCGAAGGAGTACAGGGAGTGAACACCGGGGAGCTGTTTTTT.